This TCR beta chain stems from a study of shared clonotypes between healthy human individuals. As concerns this clone: As yet, its antigen is unknown.

Sequenced by immunoSEQ multiplex PCR; TCRdb stores in-frame clones only, minus some. The sample yields about 2.3 million clones, 92% seen once. CD45RA+ naive and CD45RA-negative memory subsets were separated from CD4+ cells. This CDR3 spans 12 amino acids. V dropped 5 bases and J dropped 6 bases, with 10 bases sitting between them. The germline V gene has CDR1 SGHDN and CDR2 FVKESK. The study's findings and limits: A handful of donors showed sharing of approximately 5% of naive CD4 clonotypes. Clonotypes which were not shared had lower generation probabilities than clonotypes that all four donors shared.

Sequencing input: naive CD4+ T cells from PBMCs. Subset meaning: CD45RA+ positively selected. The sequence derives from a man aged 18 to 29 in good health. Some clones in this sample may be carry-over from other donors' samples. The chain combines TRBV14 with TRBJ2-5; weak D call: TRBD2 (6 bases). The DNA of the CDR3 is TGTGCCAGCAGCGTAGGAGGGAAGACCCAGTACTTC. Translated, it gives CASSVGGKTQYF.